This T cell receptor (beta chain) was identified in a study of T-cell reconstitution after alpha-beta-depleted transplantation in children (dated by TCRdb to about 2016). Regarding the complete study: The study quantitatively tracked T-cell immune reconstitution after TCRalphabeta/CD19-depleted allogeneic hematopoietic cell transplantation in children using TCR repertoire profiling. Here is what the overall study found, with its caveats: In some patients, high TCRbeta diversity at day 60 was attributed to recipient T cells and intrathymic progenitors that had survived conditioning. The frequencies of hyperexpanded clones fell over the following months, and after one year, T-cell counts and TCRbeta diversity were mostly attributed to newly produced T cells. About two months after transplant, the apparently early recovery of alphabetaT-cell counts reportedly depended on just several hundred clones that had expanded rapidly and came from non-depleted graft cells.

The intended sense of this specimen's treatment or condition label: allogeneic hematopoietic cell transplantation with graft depleted of TCRalphabeta T cells and CD19 B cells. The children who served as transplant recipients had been given grafts of TCRalphabeta/CD19-depleted allogeneic hematopoietic cells. This clonotype has a count of ten or more. Its binding antigen is unknown. Per-base quality was not reported, and no clone a single base away is much larger than it. V is shortened by 6 bases, J by 6 bases, and the region joining them spans 15 bases. The CDR3, from cysteine to phenylalanine, totals 14 residues. The sequence is cut down to CDR3 DNA, 42 bases in frame from base 1. Libraries were prepared through PCR. The instrument given in TCRdb is Illumina HiSeq 2500. Molecular barcoding was employed in the preparation of TCR libraries, with unique molecular identifiers being used to normalize TCRbeta repertoire quantification. TCRdb reprocessing: public reads trimmed at Q25 with fastp, clones called with MiXCR, in-frame beta chains kept. Each record represents a unique CDR3 protein, reported with the most common genes and DNA among its rows. Here the sample has hundreds of thousands of distinct CDR3 sequences; approximately 8% occur a single time. The ten largest clones take up 35% of the sample.

The rearranged chain carries TRBV12-3 or TRBV12-4 and TRBJ2-1; D gene: possibly TRBD1, on 5 matching bases. The sequencing used PBMCs, mostly from graft donor cells, collected 360 days after TCRalphabeta/CD19-depleted stem cell transplant. The sequence derives from a male patient aged 2 to 10 who had a stem cell transplant for acute myeloid leukemia, so the T cells may come from the graft donor. The DNA sequence is given as TGTGCCAGCAGACCCCGACAGACCATCAATGAGCAGTTCTTC. The resulting protein is CASRPRQTINEQFF.